This T cell receptor beta chain was profiled in a study of blood T cells in healthy people across ages. General study results and limits: TCR beta diversity per million T cells fell roughly linearly with age.

With regard to this clonotype: Its antigen is undetermined.

It was with a sample-barcoded 5' primer and a J-beta primer mix that a second PCR of roughly 7 to 12 cycles was run. Using its own MiXCR run on the 5' RACE reads, TCRdb lists one record per CDR3 protein. The sample has 1.5 million to 2 million distinct CDR3 sequences; roughly 49% are singletons. The CDR3 totals 16 residues. V shed 5 bases and J shed 5 bases, with 19 bases lying between them. The germline V gene encodes CDR1 MDHEN and CDR2 SYDVKM. The source material was blood. The source is a woman aged 40-49 years in good health. The chain combines TRBV28 with TRBJ2-1, with a weak D call TRBD2 (7 bases). CDR3 protein: CASSPGEGKKNNEQFF. The CDR3 DNA reads TGTGCCAGCAGTCCAGGGGAGGGAAAGAAGAACAATGAGCAGTTCTTC.